This TCR beta chain emerged from a study of chemoradiotherapy in HPV16-positive cancers. Points on this clone: Its target is not known.

Study results and caveats: During treatment, candidate HPV-specific clones and E7-related motifs expanded in tumor. Functional assays defining HPV-specific T cells used only two HPV16-positive patients.

Germline CDR1 SGHRS, CDR2 YFSETQ. The CDR3 extends over 16 amino acids. The V segment lost 5 bases and the J segment 3 bases; nucleotides outside the gene matches: 7. The assay was immunoSEQ multiplex PCR, and TCRdb's table has in-frame clones only and misses some. The sample carries tens of thousands of clones, less than 95% recorded once. This sequence originates from a human donor with HPV-associated anogenital cancer. Sampling took place from a patient who underwent chemoradiotherapy. V is TRBV5-1 and J is TRBJ2-5; 13 nucleotides align to TRBD2. DNA of the CDR3: TGCGCCAGCAGTTTCTCCGGGACTAGCGGGGAAGAGACCCAGTACTTC. It specifies CASSFSGTSGEETQYF.